This T cell receptor (beta chain) is from a study of cytomegalovirus exposure and HLA in healthy donors. Study conclusions and caveats: In an earlier analysis, about 87% or about 30%: the productive usage of most TCR beta V segments.

CDR1 SNHLY and CDR2 FYNNEI come from the germline V gene. The CDR3 contains 15 residues. Trimming cost V 3 bases and J 2 bases, with 14 bases left between them. To note about this clone: What it recognizes is unknown.

The PCR made use of 60 Vbeta and 13 Jbeta primers. The assay was immunoSEQ multiplex PCR, and TCRdb's table has in-frame clones only and misses some. The data show approximately 80,000 clones, less than 80% seen once. This rearrangement joins TRBV2 to TRBJ2-7; a possible D gene is TRBD2 (5 bases). The sample comprised PBMCs. The clonotype comes from a man aged 25 to 45 in good health and CMV-seropositive. CDR3 in amino acids: CASSDGLEFTYEQYF. For the CDR3, the DNA is TGTGCCAGCAGTGATGGACTCGAGTTCACCTACGAGCAGTACTTC.